This TCR beta chain originates from a study of cytomegalovirus exposure and HLA in healthy donors. As to this clone: What it recognizes is unknown.

The PCR used 60 Vbeta and 13 Jbeta primers. TCRdb's copy holds only in-frame clones and misses some; the assay was immunoSEQ multiplex PCR. The table records roughly 180,000 clones, around 80% of them present only once. Findings and caveats of the study: A few CMV-associated chains proved CMV antigen-specific in vitro.

The specimen was PBMCs. The source of this sequence is a male donor in good health and CMV-seronegative.

DNA of the CDR3: TGTGCCAGCAGACCCGGACAGGTAGCCTACGAGCAGTACTTC. Its protein is CASRPGQVAYEQYF. This chain connects TRBV27 to TRBJ2-7; the match to TRBD1 covers 7 bases. The CDR3 covers 14 residues. In germline, CDR1 is MNHEY, CDR2 SMNVEV (reference sequence). V dropped 6 bases and J dropped 2; count of bases not matched to a gene: 7.